This TCR beta chain was sequenced for a study of response to subunit inactivated influenza vaccine (dated by TCRdb to about 2018). For the study in its entirety: Deep quantitative profiling of the T cell receptor repertoire was used in the study to follow responses to a trivalent subunit inactivated influenza vaccine. General conclusions and limits of the study: The authors proposed that each seasonal influenza vaccination may bring in only a limited number of new T cells.

Library prep was done by RT-PCR. TCRdb lists the instrument as Illumina HiSeq 2500. TCRdb cleaned the public reads at Q25 with fastp, built clones with MiXCR and kept in-frame beta chains. Entries are consolidated by CDR3 protein sequence, retaining the most common genes and DNA. In this sample the table shows hundreds of thousands of distinct CDR3 sequences, 12% of which occur a single time. The ten top clones hold about 9.4% of the sample. About this clonotype: Its antigen specificity is not known. The input lacks base qualities; no much larger clone sits a single base away.

Counted from cysteine to phenylalanine, this CDR3 has 16 amino acids. The sequence is cut down to CDR3 DNA, 48 bases in frame from base 1. V drops 1 base and J drops 4 bases, leaving 16 bases in between. CDR1 and CDR2 were assigned from the germline V gene as SGHRS and YFSETQ. This clonotype was obtained from a man aged 45 to 65 who received an inactivated influenza vaccine. Donor details come from another sample of the same person, matched by shared clones. The input for sequencing was PBMCs from blood, taken on the day of vaccination. Recombination joined TRBV5-1 with TRBJ2-3; the D gene cannot be resolved reliably. CDR3 reads: CASSLYVSFPPDTQYF. The sequence in DNA is TGCGCCAGCAGCTTGTACGTCAGTTTCCCGCCAGATACGCAGTATTTT.